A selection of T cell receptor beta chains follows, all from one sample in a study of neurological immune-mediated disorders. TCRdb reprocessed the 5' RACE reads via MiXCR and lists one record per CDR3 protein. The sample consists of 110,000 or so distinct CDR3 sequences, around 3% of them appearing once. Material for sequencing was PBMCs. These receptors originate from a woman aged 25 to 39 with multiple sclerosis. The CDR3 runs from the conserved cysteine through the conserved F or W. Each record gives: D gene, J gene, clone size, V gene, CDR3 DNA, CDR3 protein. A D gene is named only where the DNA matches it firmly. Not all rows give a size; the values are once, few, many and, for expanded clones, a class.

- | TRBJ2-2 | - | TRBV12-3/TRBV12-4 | TGTGCCGGCAGTTTACTCCGGGGCGGCACCGGGGAGCTGTTTTTT | CAGSLLRGGTGELFF
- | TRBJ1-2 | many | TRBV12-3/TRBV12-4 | TGTGTATGCCGGGAACCTAACTATGGCTACACCTTC | CVCREPNYGYTF
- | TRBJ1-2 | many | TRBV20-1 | TGCAGTGCTAGAGGGGACCTCTCAAGTGGTGGCTACACCTTC | CSARGDLSSGGYTF
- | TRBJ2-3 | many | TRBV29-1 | TGCAGCGCTTCGACTGTGGCGGGAGCTACAGGGACGCAGTATTTT | CSASTVAGATGTQYF
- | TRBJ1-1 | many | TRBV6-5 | TGTGCCAGCAGTTACTCGCAGGGGAACACTGAAGCTTTCTTT | CASSYSQGNTEAFF
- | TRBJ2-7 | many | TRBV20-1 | TGCAGTGCCACCTTCCCCAGTACCTACGAGCAGTACTTC | CSATFPSTYEQYF
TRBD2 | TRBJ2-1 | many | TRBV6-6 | TGTGCCAGCCTTGGGACTAGCGGGATTAATGAGCAGTTCTTC | CASLGTSGINEQFF
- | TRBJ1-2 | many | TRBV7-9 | TGTGCCAGCAGCTCTACTCGGGGAGGCTATGGCTACACCTTC | CASSSTRGGYGYTF
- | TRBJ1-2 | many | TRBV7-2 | TGTGCCAGCAGCTTGACCTATGGCTACACCTTC | CASSLTYGYTF
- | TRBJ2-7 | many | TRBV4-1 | TGCGCCAGCAGCCAAGAACCCAGTTACGAGCAGTACTTC | CASSQEPSYEQYF
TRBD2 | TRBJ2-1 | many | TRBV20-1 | TGCAGTGCTAGAGGCGGGGGGCACGGCAATGAGCAGTTCTTC | CSARGGGHGNEQFF
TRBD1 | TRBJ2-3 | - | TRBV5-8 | TGTGCCAGCAGCTCGGGACAGTCGTTCACAGATAAGCAGTATTTT | CASSSGQSFTDKQYF
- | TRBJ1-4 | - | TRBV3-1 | TGTGCCAGCAGCCAAACTAAAGAAAAACTGTTTTTT | CASSQTKEKLFF
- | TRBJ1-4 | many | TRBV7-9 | TGTGCCAGCAGCCGAGGGAGGGGTGAAAAACTGTTTTTT | CASSRGRGEKLFF
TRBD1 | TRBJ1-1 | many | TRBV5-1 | TGCGCCAGCAGCTTGGCTCCTACAGGGGTTATTACTGAAGCTTTCTTT | CASSLAPTGVITEAFF
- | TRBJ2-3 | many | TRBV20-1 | TGCAGTGCTCAGGGGGCTAGCGGAGTGGCAGATACGCAGTATTTT | CSAQGASGVADTQYF
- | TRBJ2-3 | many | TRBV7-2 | TGTGCCAGCAGCTGGACTGGGGATACGCAGTATTTT | CASSWTGDTQYF
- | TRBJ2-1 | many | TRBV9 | TGTGCCAGCAGCGTAGGTGGATCGGCTGAGCAGTTCTTC | CASSVGGSAEQFF
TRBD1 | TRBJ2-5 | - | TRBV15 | TGTGCCACCAGCCCCAAGGGGGCCACAACGGGCTCCCAGTACTTC | CATSPKGATTGSQYF
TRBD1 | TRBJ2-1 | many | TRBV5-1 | TGCGCCAGCAGCCCTCAGACAGGGGCCTACAATGAGCAGTTCTTC | CASSPQTGAYNEQFF
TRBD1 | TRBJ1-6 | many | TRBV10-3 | TGTGCCATCTCTGGACAGGGTGGGATAGGTAATTCACCCCTCCACTTT | CAISGQGGIGNSPLHF
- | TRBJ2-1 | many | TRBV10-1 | TGCGCCAGCATCCCGGGACGGCGCAATGAGCAGTTCTTC | CASIPGRRNEQFF
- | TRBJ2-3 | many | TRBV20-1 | TGCAGTGCTAGAGATTACAGGAGAGCCACAGATACGCAGTATTTT | CSARDYRRATDTQYF
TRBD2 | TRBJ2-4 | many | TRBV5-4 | TGTGCCAGCAGCTTGGCGGGGGGTAGGGACATTCAGTACTTC | CASSLAGGRDIQYF
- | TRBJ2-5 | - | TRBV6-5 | TGTGCCAGCAGTTACGCCCGTTGGGGGCGGGAAGAGACCCAGTACTTC | CASSYARWGREETQYF
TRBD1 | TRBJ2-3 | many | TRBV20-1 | TGCAGTGCTAGAGATTGGACAGGGCCCACAGATACGCAGTATTTT | CSARDWTGPTDTQYF
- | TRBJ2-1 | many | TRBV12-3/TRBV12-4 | TGTGCCAGCAGTTTCGGTGACGGGAGTGAGCAGTTCTTC | CASSFGDGSEQFF
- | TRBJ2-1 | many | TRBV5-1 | TGCGCCAGCAGCTTGGGGGATGTCGCCAATGAGCAGTTCTTC | CASSLGDVANEQFF
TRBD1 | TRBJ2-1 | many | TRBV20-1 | TGCAGTGCTAGAGACCCGACAGGGTACAATGAGCAGTTCTTC | CSARDPTGYNEQFF
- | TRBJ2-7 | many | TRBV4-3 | TGCGCCAGCAGCCAAGATCTTGCGTGGAGGGGTGATGAGCAGTACTTC | CASSQDLAWRGDEQYF
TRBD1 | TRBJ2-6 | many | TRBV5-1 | TGCGCCAGCACCGATCAGGGACAGTCCCAATGGGGGGCCAACGTCCTGACTTTC | CASTDQGQSQWGANVLTF
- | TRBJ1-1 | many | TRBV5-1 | TGCGCCAGCAGCTTGACAGATATGAACACTGAAGCTTTCTTT | CASSLTDMNTEAFF
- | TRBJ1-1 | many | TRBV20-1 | TGCAGTGCTGCCCGACATATAGCTGAAGCTTTCTTT | CSAARHIAEAFF
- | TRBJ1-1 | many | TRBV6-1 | TGTGCCAGCAGCACGACAGGCCTAGTTGAAGCTTTCTTT | CASSTTGLVEAFF
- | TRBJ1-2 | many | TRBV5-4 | TGTGCCAGCACCCGGGGGGCGGGCATCTATGGCTACACCTTC | CASTRGAGIYGYTF
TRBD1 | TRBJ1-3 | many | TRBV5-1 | TGCGCCAGCAGCTTGGGTGGACAGGGGATGACTGGAAACACCATATATTTT | CASSLGGQGMTGNTIYF
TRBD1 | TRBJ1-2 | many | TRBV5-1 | TGCGCCAGCAGCTTGGACGGGGACAGACCAACGATCGGCTACACCTTC | CASSLDGDRPTIGYTF
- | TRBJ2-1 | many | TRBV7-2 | TGTGCCAGCAGCTTTGCGGACAGCTCCTACAATGAGCAGTTCTTC | CASSFADSSYNEQFF
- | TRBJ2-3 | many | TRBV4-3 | TGCGCCAGCAGCCAGGACCGGGAGATAAGCACAGATACGCAGTATTTT | CASSQDREISTDTQYF
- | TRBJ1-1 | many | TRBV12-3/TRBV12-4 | TGTGCCAGCAGGCTACAGGGTGAAGCTTTCTTT | CASRLQGEAFF
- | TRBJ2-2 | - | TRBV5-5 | TGTGCCAGCAGCTCGGGGCCCCGGCGGACCGGGGAGCTGTTTTTT | CASSSGPRRTGELFF
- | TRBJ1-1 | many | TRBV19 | TGTGCCAGTAGTATGTCCCAACCGAGTAACACTGAAGCTTTCTTT | CASSMSQPSNTEAFF
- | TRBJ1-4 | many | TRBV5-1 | TGCGCCAGCAGCTTGCGAGTGGGAGGGGCAACTAATGAAAAACTGTTTTTT | CASSLRVGGATNEKLFF
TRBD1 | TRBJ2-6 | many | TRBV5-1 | TGCGCCAGCAGCCGACAGGGACCTGGGGCCAACGTCCTGACTTTC | CASSRQGPGANVLTF
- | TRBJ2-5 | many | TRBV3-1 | TGTGCCAGCAGCCAAAGAGGCAGGGAGACCCAGTACTTC | CASSQRGRETQYF
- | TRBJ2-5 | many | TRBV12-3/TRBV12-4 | TGTGCCAGCAGTCACGGTCGGGTGGGCCAACAAGAGACCCAGTACTTC | CASSHGRVGQQETQYF
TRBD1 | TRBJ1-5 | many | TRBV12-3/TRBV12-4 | TGTGCCAGCAGCCCCGACAGGGCCCACGGTCAGCCCCAGCATTTT | CASSPDRAHGQPQHF
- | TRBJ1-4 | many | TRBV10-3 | TGTGCCATCAGTGGCGGGAATGAAAAACTGTTTTTT | CAISGGNEKLFF
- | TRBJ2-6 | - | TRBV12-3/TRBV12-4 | TGTGCCAGCGGGAGAAGGCTTTCTGGGACCAACGTCCTGACTTTC | CASGRRLSGTNVLTF
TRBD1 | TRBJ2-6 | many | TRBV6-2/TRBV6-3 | TGTGCCTGCGGGCGGACAGGGGGCGCGATTGGGGCCAACGTCCTGACTTTC | CACGRTGGAIGANVLTF
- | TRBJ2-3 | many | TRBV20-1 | TGCAGTGCTTCGGACACAATCACAGATACGCAGTATTTT | CSASDTITDTQYF
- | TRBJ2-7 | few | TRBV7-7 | TGTGCCAGCAGCCCCTCACAGGTGCTGTCCTACGAGCAGTACTTC | CASSPSQVLSYEQYF
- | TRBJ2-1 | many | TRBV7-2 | TGTGCCAGCAGCTTAAGTCCAGCCTACAATGAGCAGTTCTTC | CASSLSPAYNEQFF
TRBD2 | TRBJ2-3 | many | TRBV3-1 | TGTGCCAGCAGCCAAGTTCCGCGGGGGGGCACAGATACGCAGTATTTT | CASSQVPRGGTDTQYF
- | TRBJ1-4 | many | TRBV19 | TGTGCCAGTAGTAGCCCTGGGCACCGAAATGAAAAACTGTTTTTT | CASSSPGHRNEKLFF
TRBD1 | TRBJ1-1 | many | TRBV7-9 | TGTGCCAGCAGCCCACTTCGACAGGGAGGTACTGAAGCTTTCTTT | CASSPLRQGGTEAFF
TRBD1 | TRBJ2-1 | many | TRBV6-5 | TGTGCCAGCAGGATGGAAGGAGGACAGGGGGCGCGGTATGAGCAGTTCTTC | CASRMEGGQGARYEQFF
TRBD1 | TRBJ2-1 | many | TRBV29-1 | TGCAGCGTTGAAGATCCGGGGACAGGGGGTTTTGGTGAGCAGTTCTTC | CSVEDPGTGGFGEQFF
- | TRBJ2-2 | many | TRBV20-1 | TGCAGTGCTAGAGGGACTGGGAACACCGGGGAGCTGTTTTTT | CSARGTGNTGELFF